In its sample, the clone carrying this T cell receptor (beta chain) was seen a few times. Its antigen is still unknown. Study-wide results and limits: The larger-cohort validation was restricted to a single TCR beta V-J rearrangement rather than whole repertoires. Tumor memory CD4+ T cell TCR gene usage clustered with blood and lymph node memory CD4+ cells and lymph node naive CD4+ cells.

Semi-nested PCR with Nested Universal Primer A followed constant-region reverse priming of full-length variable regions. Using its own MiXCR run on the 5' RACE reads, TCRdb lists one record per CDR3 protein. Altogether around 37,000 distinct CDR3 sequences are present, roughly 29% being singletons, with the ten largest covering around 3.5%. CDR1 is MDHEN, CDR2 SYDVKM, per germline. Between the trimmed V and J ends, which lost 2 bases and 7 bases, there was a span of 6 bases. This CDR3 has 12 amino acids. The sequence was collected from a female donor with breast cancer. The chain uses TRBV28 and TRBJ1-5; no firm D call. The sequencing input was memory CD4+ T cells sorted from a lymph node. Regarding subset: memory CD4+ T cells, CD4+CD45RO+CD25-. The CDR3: CASSLIAQPQHF. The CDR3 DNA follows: TGTGCCAGCAGTTTAATAGCCCAGCCCCAGCATTTT.